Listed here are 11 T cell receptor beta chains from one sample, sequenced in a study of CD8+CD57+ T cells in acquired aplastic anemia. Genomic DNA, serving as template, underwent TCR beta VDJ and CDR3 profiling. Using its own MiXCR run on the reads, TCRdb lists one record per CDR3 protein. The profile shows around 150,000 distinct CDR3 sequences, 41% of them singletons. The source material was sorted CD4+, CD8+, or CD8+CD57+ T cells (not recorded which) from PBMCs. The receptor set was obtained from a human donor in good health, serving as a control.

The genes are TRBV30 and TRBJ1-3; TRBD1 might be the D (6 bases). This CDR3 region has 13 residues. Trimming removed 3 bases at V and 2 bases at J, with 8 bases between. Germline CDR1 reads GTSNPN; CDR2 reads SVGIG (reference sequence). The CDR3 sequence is CAWSWTAGNTIYF. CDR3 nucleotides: TGTGCCTGGAGCTGGACAGCTGGAAACACCATATATTTT. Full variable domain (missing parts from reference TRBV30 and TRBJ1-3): SQTIHQWPATLVQPVGSPLSLECTVEGTSNPNLYWYRQAAGRGLQLLFYSVGIGQISSEVPQNLSASRPQDRQFILSSKKLLLSDSGFYLCAWSWTAGNTIYFGEGSWLTVV.

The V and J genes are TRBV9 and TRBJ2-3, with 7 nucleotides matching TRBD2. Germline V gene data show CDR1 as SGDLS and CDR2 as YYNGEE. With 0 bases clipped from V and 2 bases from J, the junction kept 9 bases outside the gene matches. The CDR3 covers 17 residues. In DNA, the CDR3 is TGTGCCAGCAGCGTAGACCCAGCGGGATCTTCCACAGATACGCAGTATTTT. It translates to CASSVDPAGSSTDTQYF.

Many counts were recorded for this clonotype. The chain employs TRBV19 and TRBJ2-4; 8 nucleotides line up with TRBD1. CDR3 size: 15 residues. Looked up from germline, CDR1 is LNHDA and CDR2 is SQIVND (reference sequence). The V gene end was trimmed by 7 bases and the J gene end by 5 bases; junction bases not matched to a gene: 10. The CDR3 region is CASTPRGREENIQYF. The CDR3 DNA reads TGTGCCAGTACCCCCAGGGGGCGAGAGGAAAACATTCAGTACTTC.

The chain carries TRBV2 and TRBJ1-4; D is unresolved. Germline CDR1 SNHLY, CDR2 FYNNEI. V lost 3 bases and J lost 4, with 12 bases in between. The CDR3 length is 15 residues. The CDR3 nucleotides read TGTGCCAGCAGTGAGACGGCACTACTTAATGAAAAACTGTTTTTT. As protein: CASSETALLNEKLFF.

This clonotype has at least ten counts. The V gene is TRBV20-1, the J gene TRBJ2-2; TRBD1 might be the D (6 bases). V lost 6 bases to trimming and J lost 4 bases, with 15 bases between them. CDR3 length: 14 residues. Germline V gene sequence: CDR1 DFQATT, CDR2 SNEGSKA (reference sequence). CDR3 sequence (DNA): TGCAGTGCCCTGGGGGCAGGCCCCACCGGGGAGCTGTTTTTT. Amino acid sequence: CSALGAGPTGELFF.

The CDR3 protein is CASSTYREGNEQFF. DNA of the CDR3: TGTGCCAGCAGCACCTACCGGGAGGGGAATGAGCAGTTCTTC. The chain carries TRBV9 and TRBJ2-1; 8 bases are shared with TRBD2. Germline V gives CDR1 SGDLS, CDR2 YYNGEE. With V trimmed by 4 bases and J by 7 bases, 7 bases remained unmatched. The CDR3 extends over 14 amino acids.

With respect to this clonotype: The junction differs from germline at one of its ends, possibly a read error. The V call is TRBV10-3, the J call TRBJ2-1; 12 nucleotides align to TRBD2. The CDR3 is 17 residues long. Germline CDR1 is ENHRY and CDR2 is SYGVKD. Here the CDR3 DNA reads TGTGCCACCAGTGAGTCCCCTAGCGGGAGGGCTTGCAATGAGCAGTTCTTC. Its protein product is CATSESPSGRACNEQFF.

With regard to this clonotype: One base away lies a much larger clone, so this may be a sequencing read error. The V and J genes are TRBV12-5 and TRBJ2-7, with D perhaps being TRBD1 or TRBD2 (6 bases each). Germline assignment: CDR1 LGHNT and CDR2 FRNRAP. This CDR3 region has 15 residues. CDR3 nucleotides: TGTGCTGGTGGTTTGGTGGGGGGCGTACAATACGAGCAGTACTTC. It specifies CAGGLVGGVQYEQYF.

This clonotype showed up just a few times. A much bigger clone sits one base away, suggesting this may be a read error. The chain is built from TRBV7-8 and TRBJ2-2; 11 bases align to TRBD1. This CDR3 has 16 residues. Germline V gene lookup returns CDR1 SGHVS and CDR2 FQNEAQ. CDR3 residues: CAGSLRDRGITGELFF. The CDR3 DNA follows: TGTGCCGGCAGCCTTCGGGACAGGGGGATAACCGGGGAGCTGTTTTTT. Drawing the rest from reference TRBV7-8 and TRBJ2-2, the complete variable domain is GAGVSQSPRYKVAKRGQDVALRCDPISGHVSLFWYQQALGQGPEFLTYFQNEAQLDKSGLPSDRFFAERPEGSVSTLKIQRTQQEDSAVYLCAGSLRDRGITGELFFGEGSRLTVL.

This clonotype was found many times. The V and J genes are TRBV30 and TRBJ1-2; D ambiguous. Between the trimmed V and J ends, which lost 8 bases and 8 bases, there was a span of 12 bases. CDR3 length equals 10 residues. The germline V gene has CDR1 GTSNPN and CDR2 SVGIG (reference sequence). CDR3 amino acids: CAAASGGYTF. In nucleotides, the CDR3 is TGTGCCGCCGCGTCGGGGGGCTACACCTTC.

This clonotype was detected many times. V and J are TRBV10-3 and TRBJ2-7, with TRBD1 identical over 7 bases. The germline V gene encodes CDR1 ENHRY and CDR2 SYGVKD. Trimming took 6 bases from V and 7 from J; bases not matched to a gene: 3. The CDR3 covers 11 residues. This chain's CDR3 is CAIRTGVEQYF. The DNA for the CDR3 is TGTGCCATCAGAACAGGGGTTGAGCAGTACTTC.